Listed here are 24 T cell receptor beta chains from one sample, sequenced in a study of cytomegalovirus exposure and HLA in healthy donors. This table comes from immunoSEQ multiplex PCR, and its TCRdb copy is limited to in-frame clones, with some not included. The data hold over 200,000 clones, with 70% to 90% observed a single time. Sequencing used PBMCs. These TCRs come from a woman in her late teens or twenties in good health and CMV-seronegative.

CDR3: CASSSRRNLSYEQYF. CDR3 nucleotide sequence: TGTGCCAGCAGCTCACGACGCAACCTCTCCTACGAGCAGTACTTC. The J gene is TRBJ2-7, the V gene TRBV13, with D unresolved. The CDR3 is made up of 15 amino acids. Germline V CDR1 and CDR2: PRHDT, FYEKMQ (reference sequence). V was clipped by 4 bases and J by 0 bases, with 13 bases between them.

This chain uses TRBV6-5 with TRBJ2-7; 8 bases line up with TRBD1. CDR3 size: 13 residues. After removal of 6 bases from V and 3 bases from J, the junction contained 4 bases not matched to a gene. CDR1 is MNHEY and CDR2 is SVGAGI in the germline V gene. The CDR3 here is CASRSDRDYEQYF. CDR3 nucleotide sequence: TGTGCCAGCAGATCGGACAGGGACTACGAGCAGTACTTC.

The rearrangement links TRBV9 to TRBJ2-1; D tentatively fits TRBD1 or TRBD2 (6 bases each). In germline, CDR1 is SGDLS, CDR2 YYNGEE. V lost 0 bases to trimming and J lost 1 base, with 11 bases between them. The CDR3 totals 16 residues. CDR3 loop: CASSVEGGPSYNEQFF. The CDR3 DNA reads TGTGCCAGCAGCGTAGAGGGGGGACCTTCCTACAATGAGCAGTTCTTC.

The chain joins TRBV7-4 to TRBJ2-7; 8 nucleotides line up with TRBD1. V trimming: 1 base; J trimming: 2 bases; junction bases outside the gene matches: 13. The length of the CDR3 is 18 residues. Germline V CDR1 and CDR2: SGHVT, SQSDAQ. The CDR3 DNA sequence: TGTGCCAGCAGCTTAGGGACAGGGAACCTTGAAAATCCCTACGAGCAGTACTTC. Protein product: CASSLGTGNLENPYEQYF.

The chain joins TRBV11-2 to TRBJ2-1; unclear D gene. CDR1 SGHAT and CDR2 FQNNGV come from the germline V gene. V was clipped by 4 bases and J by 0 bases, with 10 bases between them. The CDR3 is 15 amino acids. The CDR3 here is CASSSLHSSYNEQFF. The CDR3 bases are TGTGCCAGCAGCTCCCTACATAGCTCCTACAATGAGCAGTTCTTC. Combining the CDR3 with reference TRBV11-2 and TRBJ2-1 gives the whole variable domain EAGVAQSPRYKIIEKRQSVAFWCNPISGHATLYWYQQILGQGPKLLIQFQNNGVVDDSQLPKDRFSAERLKGVDSTLKIQPAKLEDSAVYLCASSSLHSSYNEQFFGPGTRLTVL.

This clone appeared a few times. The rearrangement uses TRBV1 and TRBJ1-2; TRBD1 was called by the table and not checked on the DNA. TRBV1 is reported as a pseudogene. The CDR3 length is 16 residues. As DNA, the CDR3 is TGCACCAGCAGCCGACAGGGGACAAATGGAAGCTATGGCTACACCTTC. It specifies CTSSRQGTNGSYGYTF.

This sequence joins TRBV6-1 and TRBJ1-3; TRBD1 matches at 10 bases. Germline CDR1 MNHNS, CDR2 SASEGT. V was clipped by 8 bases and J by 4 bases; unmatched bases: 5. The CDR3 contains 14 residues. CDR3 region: CASAEGQGGNTIYF. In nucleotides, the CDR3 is TGTGCCAGCGCAGAGGGACAGGGGGGAAACACCATATATTTT.

The CDR3 DNA is TGCGCCAGCACTTCGACAGGGAGCACTTTTAACTATGGCTACACCTTC. Translated: CASTSTGSTFNYGYTF. The rearrangement joins TRBV4-1 to TRBJ1-2, with 7 bases that match TRBD1. V gave up 7 bases and J gave up 1 base; unmatched junction bases: 12. CDR1 and CDR2 (germline): MGHRA, YSYEKL. The CDR3 contains 16 residues.

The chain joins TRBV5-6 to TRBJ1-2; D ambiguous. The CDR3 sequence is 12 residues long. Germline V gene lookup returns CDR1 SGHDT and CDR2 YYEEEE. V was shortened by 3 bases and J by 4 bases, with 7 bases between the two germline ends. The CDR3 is CASSSSTYGYTF. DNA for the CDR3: TGTGCCAGCAGCTCGTCTACCTATGGCTACACCTTC.

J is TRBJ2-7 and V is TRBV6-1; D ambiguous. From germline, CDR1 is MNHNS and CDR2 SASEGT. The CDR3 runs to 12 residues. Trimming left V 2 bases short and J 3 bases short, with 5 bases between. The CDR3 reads CASSEPYYEQYF. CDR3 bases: TGTGCCAGCAGTGAACCCTACTACGAGCAGTACTTC.

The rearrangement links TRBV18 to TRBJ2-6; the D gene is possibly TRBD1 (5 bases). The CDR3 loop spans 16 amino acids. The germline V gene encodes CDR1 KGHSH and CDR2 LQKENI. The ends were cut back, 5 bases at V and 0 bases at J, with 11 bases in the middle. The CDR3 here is CASSIDSISGANVLTF. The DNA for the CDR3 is TGTGCCAGCTCAATTGACAGCATCTCTGGGGCCAACGTCCTGACTTTC.

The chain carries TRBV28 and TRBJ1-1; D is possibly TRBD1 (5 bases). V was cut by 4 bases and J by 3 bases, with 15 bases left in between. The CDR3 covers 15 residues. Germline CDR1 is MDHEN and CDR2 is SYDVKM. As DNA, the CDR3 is TGTGCCAGCAGTTACGCGTACCGGGGCCACACTGAAGCTTTCTTT. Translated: CASSYAYRGHTEAFF.

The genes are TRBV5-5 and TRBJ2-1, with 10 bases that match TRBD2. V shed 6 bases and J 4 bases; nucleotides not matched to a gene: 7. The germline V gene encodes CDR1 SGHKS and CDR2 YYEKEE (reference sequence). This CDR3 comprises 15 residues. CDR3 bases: TGTGCCAGCACCTCGAGCGGGAGGGGATACAATGAGCAGTTCTTC. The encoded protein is CASTSSGRGYNEQFF.

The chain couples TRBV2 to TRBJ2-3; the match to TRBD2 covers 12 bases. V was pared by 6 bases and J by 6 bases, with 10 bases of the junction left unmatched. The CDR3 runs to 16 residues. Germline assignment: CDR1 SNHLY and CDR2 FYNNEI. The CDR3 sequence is CASRRSTSGSYDTQYF. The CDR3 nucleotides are TGTGCCAGCAGGCGTTCGACTAGCGGGAGTTATGATACGCAGTATTTT. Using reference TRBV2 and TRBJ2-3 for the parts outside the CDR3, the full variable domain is EPEVTQTPSHQVTQMGQEVILRCVPISNHLYFYWYRQILGQKVEFLVSFYNNEISEKSEIFDDQFSVERPDGSNFTLKIRSTKLEDSAMYFCASRRSTSGSYDTQYFGPGTRLTVL.

The CDR3 region is CASSVGPSPDEQYF. CDR3 nucleotide sequence: TGTGCCAGCAGCGTAGGCCCTAGCCCCGACGAGCAGTACTTC. The chain uses TRBV9 and TRBJ2-7; tentatively, D is TRBD2 (5 bases). The CDR3 spans 14 residues. Trimming cost V 0 bases and J 5 bases, with 12 bases left between them. Germline V CDR1 and CDR2: SGDLS, YYNGEE.

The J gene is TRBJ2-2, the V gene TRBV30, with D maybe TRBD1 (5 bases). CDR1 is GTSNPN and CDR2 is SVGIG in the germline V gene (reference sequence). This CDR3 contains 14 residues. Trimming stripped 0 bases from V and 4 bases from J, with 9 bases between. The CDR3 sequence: CAWSVQVLTGELFF. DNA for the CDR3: TGTGCCTGGAGTGTACAGGTTCTCACCGGGGAGCTGTTTTTT. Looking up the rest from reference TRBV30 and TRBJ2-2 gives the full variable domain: SQTIHQWPATLVQPVGSPLSLECTVEGTSNPNLYWYRQAAGRGLQLLFYSVGIGQISSEVPQNLSASRPQDRQFILSSKKLLLSDSGFYLCAWSVQVLTGELFFGEGSRLTVL.

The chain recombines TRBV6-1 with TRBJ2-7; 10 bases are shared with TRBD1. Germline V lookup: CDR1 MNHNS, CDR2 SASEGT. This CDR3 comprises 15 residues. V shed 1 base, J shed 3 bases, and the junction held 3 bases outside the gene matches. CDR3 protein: CASSEEDRGYYEQYF. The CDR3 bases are TGTGCCAGCAGTGAAGAGGACAGGGGGTACTACGAGCAGTACTTC.

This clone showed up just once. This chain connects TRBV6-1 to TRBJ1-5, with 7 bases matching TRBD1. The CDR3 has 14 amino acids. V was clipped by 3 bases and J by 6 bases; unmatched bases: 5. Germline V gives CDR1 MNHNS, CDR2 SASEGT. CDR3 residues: CASSDKGAVQPQHF. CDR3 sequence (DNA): TGTGCCAGCAGTGACAAGGGGGCAGTTCAGCCCCAGCATTTT.

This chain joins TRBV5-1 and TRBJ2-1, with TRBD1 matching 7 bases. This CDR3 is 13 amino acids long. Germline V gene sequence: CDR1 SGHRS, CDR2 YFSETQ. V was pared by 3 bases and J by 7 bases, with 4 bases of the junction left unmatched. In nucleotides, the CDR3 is TGCGCCAGCAGCTACACCAGGGGGAATGAGCAGTTCTTC. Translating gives CASSYTRGNEQFF.

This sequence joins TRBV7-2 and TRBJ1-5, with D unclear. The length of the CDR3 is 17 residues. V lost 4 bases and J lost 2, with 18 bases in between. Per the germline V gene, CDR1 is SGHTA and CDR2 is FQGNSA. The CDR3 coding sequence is TGTGCCAGCAGCTCCAGCCGGGCCACGCTTGGCAATCAGCCCCAGCATTTT. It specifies CASSSSRATLGNQPQHF.

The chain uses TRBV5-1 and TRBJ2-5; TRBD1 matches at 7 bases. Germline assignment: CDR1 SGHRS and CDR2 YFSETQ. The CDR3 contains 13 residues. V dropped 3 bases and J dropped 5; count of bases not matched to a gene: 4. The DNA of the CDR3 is TGCGCCAGCAGCTCCCCAGGGGGTGAGACCCAGTACTTC. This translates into CASSSPGGETQYF. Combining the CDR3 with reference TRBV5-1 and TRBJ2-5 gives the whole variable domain KAGVTQTPRYLIKTRGQQVTLSCSPISGHRSVSWYQQTPGQGLQFLFEYFSETQRNKGNFPGRFSGRQFSNSRSEMNVSTLELGDSALYLCASSSPGGETQYFGPGTRLLVL.

In nucleotides, the CDR3 is TGCGCCAGCAGTGAGTTTGCAGGGTCCTACGAGCAGTACTTC. Translation gives CASSEFAGSYEQYF. The gene calls are TRBV10-2 and TRBJ2-7; perhaps TRBD1 as D (5 bases). V dropped 1 base and J dropped 1 base, with 8 bases sitting between them. The CDR3 is 14 residues long. Germline V gives CDR1 WSHSY, CDR2 SAAADI.

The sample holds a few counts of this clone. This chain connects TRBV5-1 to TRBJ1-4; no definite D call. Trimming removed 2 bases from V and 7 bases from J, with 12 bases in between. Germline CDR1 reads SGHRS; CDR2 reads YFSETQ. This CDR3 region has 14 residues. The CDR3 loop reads CASSFGQAPEKLFF. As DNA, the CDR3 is TGCGCCAGCAGCTTCGGTCAGGCCCCTGAAAAACTGTTTTTT.

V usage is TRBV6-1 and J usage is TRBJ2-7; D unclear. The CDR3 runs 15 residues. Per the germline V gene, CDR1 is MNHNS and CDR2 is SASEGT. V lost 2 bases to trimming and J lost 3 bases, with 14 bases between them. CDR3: CASSESYVLDYEQYF. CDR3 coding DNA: TGTGCCAGCAGTGAATCGTACGTCCTCGACTACGAGCAGTACTTC.